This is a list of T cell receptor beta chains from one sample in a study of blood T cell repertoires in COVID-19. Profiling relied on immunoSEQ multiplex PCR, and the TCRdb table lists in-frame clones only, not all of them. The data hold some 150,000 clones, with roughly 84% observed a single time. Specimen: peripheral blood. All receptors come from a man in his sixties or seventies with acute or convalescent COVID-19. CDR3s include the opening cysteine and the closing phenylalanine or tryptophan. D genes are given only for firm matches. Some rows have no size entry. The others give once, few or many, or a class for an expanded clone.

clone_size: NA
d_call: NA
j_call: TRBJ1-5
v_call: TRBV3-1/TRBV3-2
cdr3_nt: TGTGCCAGCAGCCAAGATGCGGGGTTCGATCAGCCCCAGCATTTT
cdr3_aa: CASSQDAGFDQPQHF

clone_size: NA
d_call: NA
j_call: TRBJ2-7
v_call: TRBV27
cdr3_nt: TGTGCCAGCAGGCCCGACGGGGAGTGGTCCTACGAGCAGTACTTC
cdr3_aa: CASRPDGEWSYEQYF

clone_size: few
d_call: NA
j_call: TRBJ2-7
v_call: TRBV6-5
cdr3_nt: TGTGCCAGCAGTTACTCGTTGGGCAGCTCCTACGAGCAGTACTTC
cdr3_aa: CASSYSLGSSYEQYF

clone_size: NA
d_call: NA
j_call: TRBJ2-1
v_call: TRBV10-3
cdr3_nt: TGTGCCATCAGGAGCACTGGCGGAGTACTCTACAATGAGCAGTTCTTC
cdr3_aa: CAIRSTGGVLYNEQFF

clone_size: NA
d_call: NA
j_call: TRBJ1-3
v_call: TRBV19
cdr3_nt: TGTGCCAGTAGTATAGCCGGGTTCGAGGGCGGAAACACCATATATTTT
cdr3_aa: CASSIAGFEGGNTIYF

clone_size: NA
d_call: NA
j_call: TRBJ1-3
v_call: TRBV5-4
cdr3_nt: TGTGCCAGCAGCGACAGGACGTCTGGAAACACCATATATTTT
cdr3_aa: CASSDRTSGNTIYF

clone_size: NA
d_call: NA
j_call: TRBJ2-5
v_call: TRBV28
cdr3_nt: TGTGCCAGCAGTTTATCTTCGGCACAGACCCAAGAGACCCAGTACTTC
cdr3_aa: CASSLSSAQTQETQYF

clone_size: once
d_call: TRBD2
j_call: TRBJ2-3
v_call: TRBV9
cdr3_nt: TGTGCCAGCAGCGTGACTAGCGGGCCGATAAGCACAGATACGCAGTATTTT
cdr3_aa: CASSVTSGPISTDTQYF

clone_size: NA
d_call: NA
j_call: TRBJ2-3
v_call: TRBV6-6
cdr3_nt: TGTGCCAGCAACTACCCGCCAGCCCGGGGGGCGCTGGTTTCCAGCACAGATACGCAGTATTTT
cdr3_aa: CASNYPPARGALVSSTDTQYF

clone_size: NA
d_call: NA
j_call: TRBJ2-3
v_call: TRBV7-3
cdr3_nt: TGTGCCAGCAGCCTACAGGGTTCAGATACGCAGTATTTT
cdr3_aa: CASSLQGSDTQYF

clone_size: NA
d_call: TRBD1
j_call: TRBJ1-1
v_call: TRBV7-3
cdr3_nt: TGTGCCAGCAGTTTTACAGGGGGAAACACTGAAGCTTTCTTT
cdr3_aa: CASSFTGGNTEAFF

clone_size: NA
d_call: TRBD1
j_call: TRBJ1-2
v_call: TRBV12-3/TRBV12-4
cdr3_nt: TGTGCCAGCAGGGCAGGGGGGTATGGCTACACCTTC
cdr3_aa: CASRAGGYGYTF

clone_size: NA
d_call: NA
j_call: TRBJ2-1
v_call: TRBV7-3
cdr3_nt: TGTGCCAGCAGCTTCAGACCGGGGGGCCTGGGGAATGAGCAGTTCTTC
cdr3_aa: CASSFRPGGLGNEQFF

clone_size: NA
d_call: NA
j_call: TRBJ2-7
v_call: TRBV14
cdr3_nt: TGTGCCAGCAGCCAAGCCAGGGGAGTCCCCTACGAGCAGTACTTC
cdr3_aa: CASSQARGVPYEQYF

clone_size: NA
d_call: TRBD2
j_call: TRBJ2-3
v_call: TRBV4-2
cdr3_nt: TGTGCCAGCATGGGGGCGACTAGCGACACAGATACGCAGTATTTT
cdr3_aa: CASMGATSDTDTQYF

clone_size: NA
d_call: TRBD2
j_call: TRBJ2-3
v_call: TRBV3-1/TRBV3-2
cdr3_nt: TGTGCCAGCAGCCAGCTAGCGGGGGGAGGGACAGATACGCAGTATTTT
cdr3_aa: CASSQLAGGGTDTQYF

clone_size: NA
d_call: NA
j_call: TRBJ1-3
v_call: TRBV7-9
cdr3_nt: TGTGCCAGCAGCTTAGGCCGGCTAACAGTGCCTGGAAACACCATATATTTT
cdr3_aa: CASSLGRLTVPGNTIYF

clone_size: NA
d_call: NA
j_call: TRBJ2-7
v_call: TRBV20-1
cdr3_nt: TGCAGTGCTAGTGTCGGGCGGGACCCAGTAAACGAGCAGTACTTC
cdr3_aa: CSASVGRDPVNEQYF

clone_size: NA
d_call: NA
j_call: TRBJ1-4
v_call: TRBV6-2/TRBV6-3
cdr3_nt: TGTGCCAGCAGCCCGGGGCCTCTAGGACTGTTTTTT
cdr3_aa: CASSPGPLGLFF

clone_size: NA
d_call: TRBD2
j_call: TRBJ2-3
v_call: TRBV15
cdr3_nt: TGTGCCACCAGCAGAGAACCCCACCTAGCGGGGTTAACAGATACGCAGTATTTT
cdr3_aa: CATSREPHLAGLTDTQYF

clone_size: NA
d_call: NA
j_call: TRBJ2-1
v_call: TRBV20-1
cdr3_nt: TGCAGTGCTAGTTGGTGGAGCTCCTACAATGAGCAGTTCTTC
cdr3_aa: CSASWWSSYNEQFF

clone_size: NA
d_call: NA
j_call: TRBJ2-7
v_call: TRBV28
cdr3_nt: TGTGCCAGCAGTTACTCACAGACAGGGAGGAACGAGCAGTACTTC
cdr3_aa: CASSYSQTGRNEQYF

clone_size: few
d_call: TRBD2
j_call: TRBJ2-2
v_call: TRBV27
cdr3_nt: TGTGCCAGCGGGCTAGCGGGGGTCCCAACCGGGGAGCTGTTTTTT
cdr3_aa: CASGLAGVPTGELFF

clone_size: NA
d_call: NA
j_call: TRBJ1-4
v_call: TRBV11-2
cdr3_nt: TGTGCCAGCAGCTTTACAGATAATGAAAAACTGTTTTTT
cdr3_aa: CASSFTDNEKLFF

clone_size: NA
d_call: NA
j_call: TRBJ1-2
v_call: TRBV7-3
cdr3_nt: TGTGCCAGCAGCCCGGACAGAAACTATGGCTACACCTTC
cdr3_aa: CASSPDRNYGYTF